A selection of T cell receptor beta chains follows, all from one sample in a study of CD8+CD57+ T cells in acquired aplastic anemia. Via MiXCR, TCRdb re-called the reads, giving one row per CDR3 protein. The top ten hold about 1.7% of the sample, which has fewer than 200,000 distinct CDR3 sequences, around half seen once. Sequences were obtained from sorted CD4+, CD8+, or CD8+CD57+ T cells (not recorded which) from PBMCs. These receptors were collected from a human donor with aplastic anemia. Each CDR3 is given with its conserved first and last residue. Each record gives: V gene, J gene, D gene, clone size, CDR3 DNA, CDR3 protein. A D gene is named only where the DNA matches it firmly. Clone size appears in some rows only: once, few, many, or a class for an expanded clone.

TRBV5-1,TRBJ2-7,.,many,TGCGCCAGCAGCTTGGAGGGCAGATCCAACTACGAGCAGTACTTC,CASSLEGRSNYEQYF
TRBV7-8,TRBJ2-1,TRBD1,.,TGTGCCAGCAACCCCGGACAGGCCTACAATGAGCAGTTCTTC,CASNPGQAYNEQFF
TRBV19,TRBJ1-6,.,.,TGTGCCAGTAAGGTGACGCTCTATAATTCACCCCTCCACTTT,CASKVTLYNSPLHF
TRBV20-1,TRBJ2-5,.,.,TGCAGTGCTGGGGTGGCGGGAGAGACCCAGTACTTC,CSAGVAGETQYF
TRBV20-1,TRBJ2-5,TRBD2,.,TGCAGTGCTAGAGGAACGGCGGGAGGGCCGTGGGAGACCCAGTACTTC,CSARGTAGGPWETQYF
TRBV5-5,TRBJ1-2,.,many,TGTGCCAGCAGCTTGGTCGGCTCGCCGCGTGGCTACACCTTC,CASSLVGSPRGYTF
TRBV19,TRBJ2-1,.,.,TGTGCCAGTAGTATCGGAACTAGGGTCTACAATGAGCAGTTCTTC,CASSIGTRVYNEQFF
TRBV2,TRBJ2-5,TRBD1,many,TGTGCCAGCGGGGACAGGGGGGAGACCCAGTACTTC,CASGDRGETQYF
TRBV29-1,TRBJ1-1,.,few,TGCAGCGTTAAATCCCAAGAAGCTTTCTTT,CSVKSQEAFF
TRBV7-6,TRBJ2-7,.,.,TGTGCCAGCAGCTTAGCGCCCGCCTACGAGCAGTACTTC,CASSLAPAYEQYF
TRBV7-3,TRBJ1-3,.,.,TGTGCCAGCAGCTCGGCCCCTGGAAACACCATATATTTT,CASSSAPGNTIYF
TRBV19,TRBJ2-3,.,.,TGTGCCAGTAGAAGGGGACATCGGGCAGATACGCAGTATTTT,CASRRGHRADTQYF
TRBV24-1,TRBJ2-3,.,.,TGTGCCACCAGTGGTAGTAGCGTGGCCTCTTATACGCAGTATTTT,CATSGSSVASYTQYF
TRBV7-6,TRBJ2-5,TRBD1,.,TGTGCCAGCAGCCCTGACAGGGATGTTAGGGAGACCCAGTACTTC,CASSPDRDVRETQYF
TRBV5-6,TRBJ2-7,TRBD2,once,TGTGCCAGCAGCCAACTTACCGGGACTAGGACGGACGAGCAGTACTTC,CASSQLTGTRTDEQYF
TRBV7-6,TRBJ2-5,.,many,TGTGCCAGCAGCTTGAATACGGGGGGCTTCCAAGAGACCCAGTACTTC,CASSLNTGGFQETQYF
TRBV6-5,TRBJ1-2,.,many,TGTGCCAGCAGTTCAAGTGGCGGGTTAATTGGCTACACCTTC,CASSSSGGLIGYTF
TRBV7-7,TRBJ2-5,.,few,TGTGCTAGCAGCTTGGACAGACAAGAGACCCAGTACTTC,CASSLDRQETQYF
TRBV5-1,TRBJ2-3,TRBD2,many,TGCGCCAGCGCGCGGGAGGGGGATACGCAGTATTTT,CASAREGDTQYF
TRBV5-5,TRBJ1-1,TRBD1,many,TGTGCCAGCAGCTTGGGCAGGGGGCAGGGGAACACTGAAGCTTTCTTT,CASSLGRGQGNTEAFF
TRBV7-3,TRBJ2-7,TRBD2,few,TGTGCCAGCAGCCCCAATAGCGGGCCAAGCTCCTACGAGCAGTACTTC,CASSPNSGPSSYEQYF
TRBV12-3/TRBV12-4,TRBJ2-3,.,.,TGTGCCAGATCTGCAGGGACGCAGTATTTT,CARSAGTQYF
TRBV4-1,TRBJ1-2,.,many,TGCGCCAGCAGCCACTTGAATTACTATGGCTACACCTTC,CASSHLNYYGYTF
TRBV19,TRBJ1-2,.,.,TGTGCCAGTAGTCCCTCGACAGGAAACTATGGCTACACCTTC,CASSPSTGNYGYTF
TRBV7-6,TRBJ2-7,.,once,TGTGCCAGCAGCTTAGAACTGAAACCATACTACGAGCAGTACTTC,CASSLELKPYYEQYF
TRBV28,TRBJ2-7,.,many,TGTGCCAGCAGTTTGACAGCCAGCTCCTACGAGCAGTACTTC,CASSLTASSYEQYF
TRBV25-1,TRBJ2-1,TRBD1,.,TGTGCCAGCAGTGAATCGGACAGGAGCTCCTACAATGAGCAGTTCTTC,CASSESDRSSYNEQFF
TRBV19,TRBJ2-1,TRBD1,.,TGTGCCACCTCCGGGACAGCCAAATACAATGAGCAGTTCTTC,CATSGTAKYNEQFF
TRBV15,TRBJ2-7,.,.,TGTGCCACCTCAGAGGCGGTAGTCTACGAGCAGTACTTC,CATSEAVVYEQYF
TRBV6-1,TRBJ2-7,TRBD1,many,TGTGCCAGCAGTGGGGACAGGGGTGAATTTTCCGAGCAGTACTTC,CASSGDRGEFSEQYF
TRBV20-1,TRBJ2-7,TRBD1,.,TGCAGTGCTGGCCGGACAGGGGACGGCGAGCGGTACTTC,CSAGRTGDGERYF
TRBV10-1,TRBJ1-4,TRBD1,.,TGCGCCAGCAGCAGGGGGCGTGATGAAAAACTGTTTTTT,CASSRGRDEKLFF
TRBV10-1,TRBJ2-3,TRBD2,.,TGCGCCAGCAGTGATATCTGGAGGGTAGCGGGAGTCACAGATACGCAGTATTTT,CASSDIWRVAGVTDTQYF
TRBV20-1,TRBJ2-1,TRBD1,.,TGCAGTGCTAGGACAGGGGGTCACATCTACAATGAGCAGTTCTTC,CSARTGGHIYNEQFF
TRBV25-1,TRBJ1-2,TRBD1,.,TGTGCCAGCAGTGAATGGGGACAGGGGCATGGCTACACCTTC,CASSEWGQGHGYTF
TRBV19,TRBJ1-5,TRBD1,many,TGTGCCAGTAGTATAGCCCCGGGGACAGGCCTTAGCAATCAGCCCCAGCATTTT,CASSIAPGTGLSNQPQHF
TRBV20-1,TRBJ2-3,TRBD2,many,TGCAGTGCTAGGGTTGCGACTAGCGCACCGGATACGCAGTATTTT,CSARVATSAPDTQYF
TRBV24-1,TRBJ2-2,.,.,TGTGCCACCAGTGAAGCGGTTTCAATCCCCGGGGAGCTGTTTTTT,CATSEAVSIPGELFF
TRBV27,TRBJ2-1,TRBD1,many,TGTGCCAGCAGTTTAGGGACAGGGGGAGGCAATGAGCAGTTCTTC,CASSLGTGGGNEQFF
TRBV24-1,TRBJ2-3,TRBD1,.,TGTGCCACCAGTGGGACCGGGACAGGGGACCGTGAATTGACAGATACGCAGTATTTT,CATSGTGTGDRELTDTQYF
TRBV24-1,TRBJ1-2,.,.,TGTGCCACCAGTGCCCCAGGGTCTAACTATGGCTACACCTTC,CATSAPGSNYGYTF
TRBV7-9,TRBJ2-6,.,few,TGTGCCAGCAGCTTAACTCGCCAGGGGCCGGCCAACGTCCTGACTTTC,CASSLTRQGPANVLTF
TRBV20-1,TRBJ2-5,TRBD2,.,TGCAGTGCTAGATACGGCGGGACTAGCGGGACAGGAGAGACCCAGTACTTC,CSARYGGTSGTGETQYF
TRBV5-1,TRBJ2-3,.,.,TGCGCCAGCAGCGGAGACATTGCGGCAGATACGCAGTATTTT,CASSGDIAADTQYF
TRBV5-1,TRBJ2-1,TRBD1,many,TGCGCCAGCAGCTTGCAGGGGACAGCCAACAATGAGCAGTTCTTC,CASSLQGTANNEQFF
TRBV2,TRBJ1-5,TRBD1,many,TGTGCCAGCAGTGTCCAGGGGGATAGCAATCAGCCCCAGCATTTT,CASSVQGDSNQPQHF
TRBV7-9,TRBJ1-2,.,.,TGTGCCAGCAGCTCAGATTCGCGTGGCTACACCTTC,CASSSDSRGYTF
TRBV3-1,TRBJ2-5,.,.,TGTGCCAGCAGCCCTTACGGGGGGCGCGGAGAGACCCAGTACTTC,CASSPYGGRGETQYF
TRBV7-2,TRBJ1-2,TRBD1,.,TGTGCCAGCAGCTCTCGGGGACAGGGAGAAGGCTACACCTTC,CASSSRGQGEGYTF